The entry that follows covers one T cell receptor (beta chain) sequence. Its antigen remains unknown. The CDR3 sequence is 16 residues long. V was pared by 4 bases and J by 3 bases, with 11 bases of the junction left unmatched. Germline V CDR1 and CDR2: SGHRS, YFSETQ. These data originate in a study of cytomegalovirus exposure and HLA in healthy donors. Study summary: Earlier, 100 million to 130 million unique TCR beta sequences were recovered from approximately 200 million T cells by an analysis. General study findings and limits: Association of a missense DCLRE1C variant with TCR beta V- and J-gene trimming was reported in a later analysis.

Primers: 60 Vbeta forward and 13 Jbeta reverse. The repertoire was sequenced with immunoSEQ multiplex PCR; TCRdb's copy has only in-frame clones and lacks some. The table includes 150,000 to 200,000 clones, about four fifths detected once. Sequenced material: PBMCs. The gene calls are TRBV5-1 and TRBJ2-7, with 9 bases identical to TRBD2. The sequence was obtained from a man aged 18 to 29 in good health and CMV-seronegative. CDR3 DNA: TGCGCCAGCAGCCCTCGGGCGGTAGCGGGAGTCTACGAGCAGTACTTC. Translating it yields CASSPRAVAGVYEQYF.